Each of the 32 T cell receptor beta chains below was sequenced from the same sample in a study of blood T cell repertoires in COVID-19. The table came from immunoSEQ multiplex PCR; TCRdb's copy has only in-frame clones and leaves some out. The sample has under 250,000 clones; 83% are singletons. The source material was PBMCs or T cells enriched from blood (not recorded which). The receptors shown here come from a woman aged 40 to 50 who had been exposed to COVID-19.

A remark on this clone: Other DNA sequences from this sample encode an identical CDR3 as well. The chain carries TRBV18 and TRBJ1-1; 7 nucleotides match TRBD1. The junction had 5 bases not matched to a gene; V was cut back by 3 bases and J by 4 bases. This CDR3 spans 14 amino acids. Germline V gene sequence: CDR1 KGHSH, CDR2 LQKENI. CDR3 sequence: CASSPDRSGTEAFF. In DNA, the CDR3 is TGTGCCAGCTCACCGGACAGGTCGGGCACTGAAGCTTTCTTT.

The chain uses TRBV4-3 and TRBJ2-2, with D possibly being TRBD2 (6 bases). The V gene lost 1 base and the J gene lost 5 bases, with 14 bases spanning the gap. CDR3 length equals 16 residues. In germline, CDR1 is LGHNA, CDR2 YSLEER. Written as DNA, the CDR3 is TGCGCCAGCAGCCAAGGTGGAGGGCACCAGACCGGGGAGCTGTTTTTT. Protein product: CASSQGGGHQTGELFF.

The CDR3 region is CASSPKRGDYNEQFF. The CDR3 nucleotides are TGTGCCAGCTCACCAAAGCGGGGGGACTACAATGAGCAGTTCTTC. This sequence joins TRBV18 and TRBJ2-1; TRBD2 agrees at 9 bases. V lost 2 bases, J lost 3 bases, and 2 bases stayed unmatched. The CDR3 has 15 amino acids. The germline CDR1 and CDR2 sequences are KGHSH and LQKENI.

In its sample, this clone was seen a few times. The chain joins TRBV5-6 to TRBJ1-5, with 8 nucleotides matching TRBD1. The ends lost 4 bases at V and 4 bases at J; junction bases unmatched: 4. This CDR3 spans 14 amino acids. From germline, CDR1 is SGHDT and CDR2 YYEEEE. DNA for the CDR3: TGTGCCAGCAGCGCCGACAGGGGAAATCAGCCCCAGCATTTT. It codes for CASSADRGNQPQHF.

The sample holds one count of this clone. The chain couples TRBV12-3 or TRBV12-4 to TRBJ1-4, with D perhaps matching TRBD1 (6 bases). V was trimmed by 7 bases and J by 8 bases, leaving 11 bases between them. The CDR3 has 12 residues. The CDR3 is CASTSTGEKLFF. CDR3 in DNA: TGTGCCAGCACCTCGACAGGCGAAAAACTGTTTTTT.

The chain has TRBV19 and TRBJ1-5; a weak D match, TRBD1 (5 bases). V was pared by 5 bases and J by 1 base, with 12 bases between. Germline V gene data show CDR1 as LNHDA and CDR2 as SQIVND (reference sequence). The CDR3 spans 15 residues. The CDR3 nucleotides read TGTGCCAGTAGTTACCTCGGACACAGCAATCAGCCCCAGCATTTT. It translates to CASSYLGHSNQPQHF.

The chain carries TRBV6-5 and TRBJ2-4; 7 bases are a match to TRBD1. V was clipped by 2 bases and J by 1 base; unmatched bases: 5. The CDR3 is 16 residues long. Germline lookup yields CDR1 MNHEY and CDR2 SVGAGI. The CDR3 DNA reads as TGTGCCAGCAGTTACGCCAAACAGGGGGCCAAAAACATTCAGTACTTC. As protein: CASSYAKQGAKNIQYF.

The chain combines TRBV7-2 with TRBJ2-2, with 9 bases aligning to TRBD2. Germline loops: CDR1 SGHTA, CDR2 FQGNSA. V shed 3 bases and J 0 bases; nucleotides not matched to a gene: 2. CDR3 length: 16 amino acids. CDR3 bases: TGTGCCAGCAGCTTTCAGCGGGGGGCGAACACCGGGGAGCTGTTTTTT. Amino acids: CASSFQRGANTGELFF.

The chain uses TRBV24-1 and TRBJ2-1, with TRBD2 matching over 8 bases. The germline V gene has CDR1 KGHDR and CDR2 SFDVKD. The trim removed 5 bases at V and 9 bases at J, leaving 11 bases unmatched. CDR3 length equals 15 residues. CDR3 DNA: TGTGCCACCAGTGCCCCGGGACTAGGCGGGGGTGAGCAGTTCTTC. Amino acid sequence: CATSAPGLGGGEQFF.

This sequence joins TRBV27 and TRBJ2-5, with D possibly matching TRBD1 (6 bases). CDR3 size: 13 residues. Germline assignment: CDR1 MNHEY and CDR2 SMNVEV (reference sequence). V shed 7 bases and J shed 5 bases, with 14 bases lying between them. CDR3 coding DNA: TGTGCCAGCAAGTTCGTGGGGGCGGAGACCCAGTACTTC. Encoded protein: CASKFVGAETQYF.

The chain joins TRBV3-1 (or the pseudogene TRBV3-2) to TRBJ1-5, with D possibly matching TRBD1 (5 bases). Germline values: CDR1 LGHDT, CDR2 YNNKEL (reference sequence). The V and J ends lost 0 bases and 0 bases respectively, with 12 bases between them. This CDR3 comprises 17 residues. In DNA form, the CDR3 reads TGTGCCAGCAGCCAAGAGAATGGACACTCTAGCAATCAGCCCCAGCATTTT. Residues: CASSQENGHSSNQPQHF.

This clone has just one count. This chain links TRBV6-5 with TRBJ1-5; 8 bases fit TRBD1. The CDR3 covers 15 residues. Trimming removed 6 bases from V and 4 bases from J; junction bases left unmatched: 8. Germline CDR1 and CDR2: MNHEY and SVGAGI. The CDR3 DNA sequence: TGTGCCAGCAGATCCACCGGGACAGGTAATCAGCCCCAGCATTTT. It specifies CASRSTGTGNQPQHF.

The CDR3: CASSSLGQGSYNEQFF. The CDR3 bases are TGTGCCAGCAGTTCCCTGGGACAGGGCTCCTACAATGAGCAGTTCTTC. The rearrangement uses TRBV27 and TRBJ2-1; 9 bases map to TRBD1. The J segment lost 0 bases and the V segment lost 4 bases, leaving 4 bases of the junction unmatched. Germline V lookup: CDR1 MNHEY, CDR2 SMNVEV (reference sequence). CDR3 length: 16 residues.

The chain uses TRBV6-4 and TRBJ2-7; a weak D match, TRBD2 (6 bases). This CDR3 contains 14 residues. CDR1 is MRHNA, CDR2 SNTAGT, per germline. Trimming left V 2 bases short and J 5 bases short, with 13 bases between. The CDR3 protein is CASSDKLAVHEQYF. In DNA form, the CDR3 reads TGTGCCAGCAGTGACAAACTAGCTGTGCACGAGCAGTACTTC.

Of note for this clone: Other DNA sequences of this sample code for an identical CDR3. The genes are TRBV9 and TRBJ1-2; 7 positions match TRBD1. The CDR3 sequence is 14 residues long. V lost 0 bases to trimming and J lost 1 base; unmatched junction nucleotides: 0. Germline CDR1 and CDR2: SGDLS and YYNGEE. The CDR3 nucleotides read TGTGCCAGCAGCGTAGGACAGGGTAACTATGGCTACACCTTC. Translating gives CASSVGQGNYGYTF.

The chain employs TRBV19 and TRBJ2-7; possible D gene TRBD1, 6 bases. The CDR3 contains 15 residues. CDR1 is LNHDA, CDR2 SQIVND, per germline (reference sequence). V lost 8 bases and J lost 2, with 19 bases in between. For the CDR3, the DNA is TGTGCCAGTCAGTTAGGAACAGGGCGGACCTACGAGCAGTACTTC. It codes for CASQLGTGRTYEQYF.

The CDR3 bases are TGCGCCAGCAGCTTTAGCGGGGAATGGTACAATGAGCAGTTCTTC. Translation: CASSFSGEWYNEQFF. The chain links TRBV5-1 to TRBJ2-1, with 8 bases lining up with TRBD2. CDR3 length: 15 residues. Germline V gives CDR1 SGHRS, CDR2 YFSETQ. V lost 2 bases, J lost 4 bases, and 5 bases stayed unmatched.

V and J are TRBV15 and TRBJ1-2; D is ambiguous. Germline lookup yields CDR1 LNHNV and CDR2 YYDKDF (reference sequence). The length of the CDR3 is 14 residues. The V end was cut by 3 bases, the J end by 6 bases, with 14 bases between. The CDR3 DNA sequence: TGTGCCACCAGCAGCCTTCGCGAGGAGAATGGCTACACCTTC. Translated, it gives CATSSLREENGYTF.

The chain uses TRBV5-1 and TRBJ1-4, with a weak D call TRBD1 (6 bases). The V end was cut by 2 bases, the J end by 8 bases, with 13 bases between. This CDR3 region has 14 residues. CDR1 and CDR2 (germline): SGHRS, YFSETQ. The CDR3 spells CASSLTGSGEKLFF. CDR3 in DNA: TGCGCCAGCAGCTTAACAGGGTCTGGCGAAAAACTGTTTTTT.

The V and J genes are TRBV5-6 and TRBJ1-4; 7 bases are shared with TRBD1. CDR1 and CDR2 (germline): SGHDT, YYEEEE. With 4 bases clipped from V and 8 bases from J, the junction kept 14 bases outside the gene matches. This CDR3 is 16 amino acids long. For the CDR3, the DNA is TGTGCCAGCAGCCGGACCCAGGGGGGCCAATGGGAAAAACTGTTTTTT. Protein: CASSRTQGGQWEKLFF. Looking up the rest from reference TRBV5-6 and TRBJ1-4 gives the full variable domain: DAGVTQSPTHLIKTRGQQVTLRCSPKSGHDTVSWYQQALGQGPQFIFQYYEEEERQRGNFPDRFSGHQFPNYSSELNVNALLLGDSALYLCASSRTQGGQWEKLFFGSGTQLSVL.

The J gene is TRBJ2-3, the V gene TRBV7-6; D is possibly TRBD2 (6 bases). Deletions cut 3 bases from V and 11 bases from J, with 18 bases between. The CDR3 has 14 residues. Germline V gene sequence: CDR1 SGHVS, CDR2 FNYEAQ. CDR3 loop: CASSFRFRESRQYF. DNA for the CDR3: TGTGCCAGCAGCTTCCGATTCCGGGAGTCAAGGCAGTATTTT.

V and J are TRBV9 and TRBJ2-3; the match to TRBD2 covers 7 bases. The CDR3 is 17 amino acids. J gave up 0 bases and V 1 base, and 8 bases lay outside the gene matches. Germline V gene lookup returns CDR1 SGDLS and CDR2 YYNGEE. CDR3 DNA sequence: TGTGCCAGCAGCGTAACTGCCAGCGGGGATAGCACAGATACGCAGTATTTT. This sequence encodes CASSVTASGDSTDTQYF.

The V and J genes are TRBV19 and TRBJ2-5; TRBD2 matches 10 bases. The CDR3 extends over 17 amino acids. CDR1 is LNHDA and CDR2 is SQIVND in the germline V gene (reference sequence). The V segment lost 5 bases and the J segment 3 bases; nucleotides outside the gene matches: 12. The CDR3 protein is CASSLLGAGGPEETQYF. CDR3 sequence (DNA): TGTGCCAGTAGTCTTTTGGGAGCGGGGGGGCCAGAAGAGACCCAGTACTTC.

This clone was recorded once. The V call is TRBV3-1 (or the pseudogene TRBV3-2), the J call TRBJ1-6, with D perhaps matching TRBD1 (5 bases). Germline V gene sequence: CDR1 LGHDT, CDR2 YNNKEL (reference sequence). Trimming took 1 base from V and 7 from J, leaving 11 bases between them. The CDR3 sequence is 15 residues long. This chain's CDR3 is CASSQVRGGNSPLHF. The CDR3, as DNA: TGTGCCAGCAGCCAAGTGAGGGGAGGCAATTCACCCCTCCACTTT.

In this sample, this clone turned up a few times. CDR3 DNA: TGTGCCAGCAGGTATCCCCGAGAGGGCTATGAGCAGTTCTTC. This gives the protein CASRYPREGYEQFF. The V and J genes are TRBV28 and TRBJ2-1, with D maybe TRBD2 (5 bases). Germline V gene sequence: CDR1 MDHEN, CDR2 SYDVKM. The CDR3 contains 14 residues. V lost 6 bases and J lost 8, with 17 bases in between.

The rearrangement joins TRBV24-1 to TRBJ2-3, with D possibly TRBD1 on 6 matching bases. This CDR3 comprises 13 residues. The germline V gene encodes CDR1 KGHDR and CDR2 SFDVKD. Trimming shortened V by 5 bases and J by 3 bases, and 8 bases separated the two germline ends. CDR3 sequence (DNA): TGTGCCACCAGTGCAGGGGCAACAGATACGCAGTATTTT. This sequence encodes CATSAGATDTQYF.

This clone was detected a few times. The chain employs TRBV4-2 and TRBJ2-7; D possibly corresponds to TRBD2 (6 bases). Germline V gives CDR1 LGHNA, CDR2 YNFKEQ. The V end was cut by 1 base, the J end by 4 bases, with 17 bases between. The CDR3 totals 16 residues. Written as DNA, the CDR3 is TGTGCCAGCAGCCAAGGGGTCCGGGACTCGCGATACGAGCAGTACTTC. Residues: CASSQGVRDSRYEQYF.

The chain employs TRBV11-2 and TRBJ2-1; 7 positions match TRBD2. Germline values: CDR1 SGHAT, CDR2 FQNNGV. Trimming at V came to 3 bases and at J to 2 bases, leaving 4 bases not matched to a gene. The CDR3 totals 15 residues. As DNA, the CDR3 is TGTGCCAGCAGCTTCGCTGGACTAGCCTACAATGAGCAGTTCTTC. It is translated as CASSFAGLAYNEQFF.

The chain has TRBV6-4 and TRBJ1-4, with D possibly matching TRBD1 (5 bases). The V and J ends lost 4 bases and 8 bases respectively, with 20 bases between them. The CDR3 is 16 residues long. CDR1 and CDR2 (germline): MRHNA, SNTAGT. The CDR3 region is CASSAGLAGGGEKLFF. The CDR3 nucleotides read TGTGCCAGCAGTGCGGGCCTTGCTGGGGGAGGGGAAAAACTGTTTTTT.

This chain uses TRBV2 with TRBJ1-1; 8 bases are shared with TRBD1. V was clipped by 5 bases and J by 8 bases; unmatched bases: 13. Germline V gives CDR1 SNHLY, CDR2 FYNNEI. The CDR3 sequence is 15 residues long. The CDR3 nucleotides read TGTGCCAGCAGTACGACAGGGGCCGGGACTGTAGAAGCTTTCTTT. It translates to CASSTTGAGTVEAFF.

The chain employs TRBV4-3 and TRBJ2-7, with D perhaps matching TRBD1 (5 bases). Trimming removed 3 bases from V and 3 bases from J, with 12 bases in between. In germline, CDR1 is LGHNA, CDR2 YSLEER. The CDR3 sequence is 14 residues long. The CDR3 region has the DNA TGCGCCAGCAGCCACCACGACAGAAACTACGAGCAGTACTTC. As protein: CASSHHDRNYEQYF.

J is TRBJ1-6 and V is TRBV18; D is uncertain. The CDR3 runs to 14 residues. V was shortened by 3 bases and J by 9 bases, with 12 bases between the two germline ends. CDR1 and CDR2 from the germline V gene are KGHSH and LQKENI. For the CDR3, the DNA is TGTGCCAGCTCACCCGAGGGATTCGGTTCACCCCTCCACTTT. It is translated as CASSPEGFGSPLHF.